Sequencing of this TCR beta chain was carried out in a study of immune cell composition in non-small cell lung cancer. The data were produced by immunoSEQ multiplex PCR, yet TCRdb's version contains in-frame clones alone and is incomplete. Of 2,000 to 2,500 clones in the sample, roughly three quarters are singletons; the top ten hold about a quarter. Normal lung sampling was at least 3 cm from the tumour, as distant as possible. CDR1 and CDR2 from the germline V gene are DFQATT and SNEGSKA (reference sequence). The V segment lost 6 bases and the J segment 2 bases; nucleotides outside the gene matches: 1. This CDR3 is 11 amino acids long. As concerns this clone: Its target is not known.

Study-wide points: Shared sequences between tumour-reactive and dominant in vivo clones were not proven.

The origin of this receptor is a human donor with non-small cell lung cancer. Sequences were obtained from non-adjacent lung tissue. The V and J genes are TRBV20-1 and TRBJ2-7; 7 nucleotides line up with TRBD1. The CDR3 region is CSADRTYEQYF. In nucleotides, the CDR3 is TGCAGTGCGGACAGGACCTACGAGCAGTACTTC.